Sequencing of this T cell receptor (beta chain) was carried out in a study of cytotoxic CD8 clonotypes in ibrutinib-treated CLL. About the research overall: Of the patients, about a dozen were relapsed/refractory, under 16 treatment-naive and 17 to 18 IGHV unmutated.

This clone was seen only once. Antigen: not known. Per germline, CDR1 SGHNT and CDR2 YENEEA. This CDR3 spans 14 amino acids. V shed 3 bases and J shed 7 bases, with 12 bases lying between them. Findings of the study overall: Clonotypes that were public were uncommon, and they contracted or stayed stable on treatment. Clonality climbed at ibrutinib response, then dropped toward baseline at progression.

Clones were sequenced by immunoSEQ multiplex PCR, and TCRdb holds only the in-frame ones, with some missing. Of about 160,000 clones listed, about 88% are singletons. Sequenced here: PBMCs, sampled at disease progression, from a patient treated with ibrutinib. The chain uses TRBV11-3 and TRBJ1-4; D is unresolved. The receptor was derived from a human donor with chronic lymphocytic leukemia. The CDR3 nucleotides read TGTGCCAGCAGCTTCGCGTCCCCCCTTGAAAAACTGTTTTTT. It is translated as CASSFASPLEKLFF.